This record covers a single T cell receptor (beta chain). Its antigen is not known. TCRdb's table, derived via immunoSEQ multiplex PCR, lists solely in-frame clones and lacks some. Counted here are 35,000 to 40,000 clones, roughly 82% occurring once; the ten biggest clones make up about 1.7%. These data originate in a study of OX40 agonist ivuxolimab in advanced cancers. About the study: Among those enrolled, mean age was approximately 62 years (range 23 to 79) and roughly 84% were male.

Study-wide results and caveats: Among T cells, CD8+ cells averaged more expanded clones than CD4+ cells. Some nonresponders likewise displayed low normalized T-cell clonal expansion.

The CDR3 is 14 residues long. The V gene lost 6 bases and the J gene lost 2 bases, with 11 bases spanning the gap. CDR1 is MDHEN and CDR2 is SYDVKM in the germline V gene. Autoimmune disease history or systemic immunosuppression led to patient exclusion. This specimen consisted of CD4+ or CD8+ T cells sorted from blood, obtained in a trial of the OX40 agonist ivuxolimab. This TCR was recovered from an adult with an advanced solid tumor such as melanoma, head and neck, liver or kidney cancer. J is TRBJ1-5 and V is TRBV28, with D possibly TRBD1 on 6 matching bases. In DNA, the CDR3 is TGTGCCAGCAGGCAGGGGCCCCGCAATCAGCCCCAGCATTTT. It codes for CASRQGPRNQPQHF.